This T cell receptor beta chain appears in the sequencing data of a study of PD-1 blockade in classical Hodgkin lymphoma. The time point denotes: cycle 4 day 1 (C4D1), after less than seven weeks of nivolumab. Relapse was seen in all patients after autologous stem cell transplantation, and brentuximab vedotin exposure was variable. Negative selection with magnets was how CD8+ T cells were isolated from the thawed PBMCs. CDR3 length: 14 amino acids. CDR1 and CDR2 (germline): SGHVS, FQNEAQ. Trimming shortened V by 3 bases and J by 2 bases, and 8 bases separated the two germline ends. On this clone itself: What it binds is not known.

The protocol was immunoSEQ multiplex PCR, while the TCRdb copy is restricted to in-frame clones and leaves out a portion. The sample carries some 20,000 clones, around four fifths recorded once. Study results and limitations: TCR diversity at baseline was reported to be reduced in newly diagnosed patients relative to healthy donors.

This specimen was CD8+ T cells from blood, taken before the fourth cycle of nivolumab. The V and J genes are TRBV7-8 and TRBJ2-1; D unclear. The receptor's source is a human donor with classical Hodgkin lymphoma. CDR3 in DNA: TGTGCCAGCAGCTTGTGGGGTACCTACAATGAGCAGTTCTTC. Its translation is CASSLWGTYNEQFF.